This T cell receptor beta chain was identified during a study of neurological immune-mediated disorders. Findings and caveats of the study: Multiple sclerosis patients had less TCR clonal expansion than even healthy controls, unlike HTLV-1-associated myelopathy. Across subjects, no CDR3 amino acid sequence appeared in expanded clones of more than one subject, a finding that suggested private repertoires in all groups.

The authors produced cDNA by 5'RACE using 10-nucleotide random UMIs. One entry per CDR3 protein, called by TCRdb with MiXCR from the 5' RACE reads. The sample consists of under 80,000 distinct CDR3 sequences, about 9% of them appearing once. Ten or more counts support this clonotype. The antigen is undetermined. The V gene lost 4 bases and the J gene lost 1 base, with 12 bases spanning the gap. This CDR3 has 14 residues. Per germline, CDR1 DFQATT and CDR2 SNEGSKA (reference sequence). The chain uses TRBV20-1 and TRBJ2-3; D is perhaps TRBD1 (6 bases). The sample comprised PBMCs. This clonotype was obtained from a man between 45 and 60 years old in good health. This chain's CDR3 is CSATRDIGTDTQYF. CDR3 DNA: TGCAGTGCTACCCGGGACATAGGCACAGATACGCAGTATTTT.